The rows below give T cell receptor beta chains drawn from one sample of a study of T cell responses to AZD1222 COVID-19 vaccine. Only in-frame clones appear in the TCRdb table, and some are missing; sequencing was by immunoSEQ multiplex PCR. This sample carries around 73,000 clones, roughly nine tenths of them seen once, and the ten largest clones take about a tenth. The sample in question was peripheral blood, obtained 28 days after the second AZD1222 dose. The origin of the receptors is an adult who received the AZD1222 COVID-19 vaccine. The CDR3 runs from the conserved cysteine through the conserved F or W. The order of the fields is J gene, clone size, V gene, D gene, CDR3 protein, CDR3 DNA. D genes are given only for firm matches. Clone size is given for some rows only: seen once, a few or many times, or a class if the clone is expanded.

>TRBJ1-2|-|TRBV5-6|-
CASSLVASNYGYTF
TGTGCCAGCAGCTTGGTCGCGTCTAACTATGGCTACACCTTC
>TRBJ1-5|-|TRBV19|-
CASSRDRGGYQPQHF
TGTGCCAGTAGTAGGGATAGGGGCGGGTATCAGCCCCAGCATTTT
>TRBJ2-6|-|TRBV4-2|TRBD1
CASSQRLHTGVITGANVLTF
TGTGCCAGCAGCCAACGCCTTCATACAGGGGTAATAACTGGGGCCAACGTCCTGACTTTC
>TRBJ1-1|few|TRBV20-1|-
CSASNLGEAFF
TGCAGTGCATCAAATCTAGGGGAAGCTTTCTTT
>TRBJ1-1|-|TRBV7-9|-
CASSDRQNTEAFF
TGTGCCAGCAGCGACCGACAGAACACTGAAGCTTTCTTT
>TRBJ2-7|-|TRBV5-1|-
CASSSYQGPSYEQYF
TGCGCCAGCAGCTCGTACCAGGGGCCGTCCTACGAGCAGTACTTC
>TRBJ2-3|once|TRBV6-4|-
CASSDRARSTDTQYF
TGTGCCAGCAGTGACAGGGCTCGTAGCACAGATACGCAGTATTTT
>TRBJ1-6|-|TRBV25-1|TRBD1
CASSPIPGTDNYNSPLHF
TGTGCCAGCAGTCCGATACCCGGGACAGACAACTATAATTCACCCCTCCACTTT
>TRBJ2-1|-|TRBV29-1|-
CSVEGFPGGPSYNEQFF
TGCAGCGTTGAAGGGTTCCCGGGGGGCCCGTCCTACAATGAGCAGTTCTTC
>TRBJ2-3|-|TRBV30|-
CASREYDTQYF
TGTGCCTCCCGGGAATACGATACGCAGTATTTT
>TRBJ2-1|-|TRBV9|TRBD2
CASSVAPGGPHNEQFF
TGTGCCAGCAGCGTAGCCCCGGGAGGGCCTCACAATGAGCAGTTCTTC
>TRBJ2-5|-|TRBV6-2/TRBV6-3|TRBD2
CASSYKPSGGPSGTQYF
TGTGCCAGCAGTTACAAACCTAGCGGGGGGCCGTCCGGGACCCAGTACTTC
>TRBJ1-1|-|TRBV3-1/TRBV3-2|TRBD1
CASSLGTGYDTEAFF
TGTGCCAGCAGCCTTGGGACAGGCTACGACACTGAAGCTTTCTTT
>TRBJ2-3|-|TRBV29-1|-
CSVEDGTHTQYF
TGCAGCGTTGAAGACGGCACCCATACGCAGTATTTT
>TRBJ2-2|-|TRBV5-6|-
CASSLVGPGELFF
TGTGCCAGCAGCTTGGTCGGCCCCGGGGAGCTGTTTTTT
>TRBJ2-3|-|TRBV24-1|TRBD1
CATSDPTTGAADTQYF
TGTGCCACCAGTGACCCCACCACAGGGGCCGCAGATACGCAGTATTTT
>TRBJ2-2|-|TRBV5-1|-
CASKTGFGTGELFF
TGCGCCAGCAAAACGGGCTTCGGCACCGGGGAGCTGTTTTTT
>TRBJ1-6|-|TRBV27|TRBD1
CASSSSGTGFSPLHF
TGTGCCAGCAGTTCCTCCGGGACAGGCTTTTCACCCCTCCACTTT
>TRBJ2-2|-|TRBV11-2|-
CASSLGARGGTGELFF
TGTGCCAGCAGCTTAGGAGCCAGGGGAGGCACCGGGGAGCTGTTTTTT
>TRBJ2-2|-|TRBV7-3|TRBD1
CASSLTGQQANTGELFF
TGTGCCAGCAGCTTAACGGGACAGCAAGCGAACACCGGGGAGCTGTTTTTT
>TRBJ2-3|-|TRBV5-1|TRBD1
CASSLDRGRADTQYF
TGCGCCAGCAGCTTGGACAGGGGGCGCGCAGATACGCAGTATTTT
>TRBJ2-5|-|TRBV11-2|-
CASSLWVAPQETQYF
TGTGCCAGCAGCTTATGGGTAGCGCCTCAAGAGACCCAGTACTTC
>TRBJ2-2|-|TRBV9|-
CASRRDTGELFF
TGTGCCAGCCGGAGGGACACCGGGGAGCTGTTTTTT
>TRBJ1-4|few|TRBV7-9|-
CASSPFGGVNEKLFF
TGTGCCAGCAGCCCGTTCGGCGGGGTTAATGAAAAACTGTTTTTT
>TRBJ2-7|-|TRBV9|TRBD2
CASSVGPRLAGSEQYF
TGTGCCAGCAGCGTAGGCCCTCGGTTAGCGGGGAGCGAGCAGTACTTC
>TRBJ2-3|-|TRBV7-9|-
CASSSQVDTQYF
TGTGCCAGCAGCTCCCAGGTAGATACGCAGTATTTT
>TRBJ1-1|-|TRBV7-2|-
CASSSIYTEAFF
TGTGCCAGCAGCTCCATATACACTGAAGCTTTCTTT
>TRBJ1-2|few|TRBV28|TRBD1
CASSLRDRNYGYTF
TGTGCCAGCAGTTTAAGGGACAGGAACTATGGCTACACCTTC
>TRBJ1-4|-|TRBV7-2|-
CASSPRVGRVNEKLFF
TGTGCCAGCAGCCCACGGGTCGGCAGGGTAAATGAAAAACTGTTTTTT
>TRBJ1-3|-|TRBV9|-
CASSSTLSGNTIYF
TGTGCCAGCAGCAGCACACTTTCTGGAAACACCATATATTTT
>TRBJ1-2|-|TRBV7-3|-
CASSLGPRGYNYGYTF
TGTGCCAGCAGCTTAGGGCCTCGGGGATATAACTATGGCTACACCTTC
>TRBJ2-7|-|TRBV5-4|-
CASSPTGRPYEQYF
TGTGCCAGCAGTCCAACCGGTAGGCCCTACGAGCAGTACTTC
>TRBJ1-3|-|TRBV18|-
CASSPRQGPDSGNTIYF
TGTGCCAGCTCACCACGGCAAGGGCCCGACTCTGGAAACACCATATATTTT
>TRBJ2-1|-|TRBV3-1/TRBV3-2|-
CASRTDPNNEQFF
TGTGCCAGCAGAACCGACCCGAACAATGAGCAGTTCTTC
>TRBJ1-1|-|TRBV11-3|-
CASSLVAAEAFF
TGTGCCAGCAGCTTAGTTGCGGCTGAAGCTTTCTTT
>TRBJ2-2|few|TRBV9|-
CASSARRGTNTGELFF
TGTGCCAGCAGCGCTCGGCGTGGAACGAACACCGGGGAGCTGTTTTTT
>TRBJ1-2|-|TRBV2|-
CASSQAVTGNNYGYTF
TGTGCCAGCAGCCAAGCAGTCACAGGGAACAACTATGGCTACACCTTC
>TRBJ1-1|-|TRBV11-2|-
CASSYGYLGMNTEAFF
TGTGCCAGCAGCTACGGCTACCTCGGGATGAACACTGAAGCTTTCTTT
>TRBJ1-2|-|TRBV5-1|TRBD1
CASSYDRGNYGYTF
TGCGCCAGCAGCTACGACAGGGGGAACTATGGCTACACCTTC
>TRBJ1-5|-|TRBV5-1|-
CASSLSGTNNQPQHF
TGCGCCAGCAGCTTGAGTGGTACGAACAATCAGCCCCAGCATTTT
>TRBJ1-4|once|TRBV2|TRBD1
CASSEPRQGVKLFF
TGTGCCAGCAGTGAACCTCGACAGGGGGTAAAACTGTTTTTT
>TRBJ2-5|once|TRBV14|-
CASSRPGLPQETQYF
TGTGCCAGCAGCCGACCGGGACTGCCCCAAGAGACCCAGTACTTC
>TRBJ2-3|once|TRBV7-2|TRBD2
CASSRGLAADTQYF
TGTGCCAGCAGCCGGGGACTAGCCGCAGATACGCAGTATTTT
>TRBJ1-6|few|TRBV27|-
CASSLSNYSPLHF
TGTGCCAGCAGTTTATCAAACTATTCACCCCTCCACTTT
>TRBJ1-2|-|TRBV28|TRBD1
CASSSTGLGGGYTF
TGTGCCAGCAGTTCGACAGGGTTAGGGGGCGGCTACACCTTC
>TRBJ2-5|-|TRBV14|TRBD2
CASSQGLAVTQYF
TGTGCCAGCAGCCAGGGACTAGCGGTGACCCAGTACTTC
>TRBJ1-2|once|TRBV10-1|-
CANHRPDGYTF
TGCGCCAACCACCGCCCAGATGGCTACACCTTC
>TRBJ1-1|-|TRBV28|-
CASSSQAPRVEAFF
TGTGCCAGCAGCTCTCAAGCTCCACGGGTGGAAGCTTTCTTT
>TRBJ2-5|-|TRBV15|-
CATSRATGGLETQYF
TGTGCCACCAGCAGAGCCACCGGAGGGTTGGAGACCCAGTACTTC
>TRBJ1-1|few|TRBV7-8|TRBD1
CASSSNTGVWTEAFF
TGTGCCAGCAGCTCGAACACAGGGGTTTGGACTGAAGCTTTCTTT
>TRBJ1-1|-|TRBV14|-
CASSREAGGAFF
TGTGCCAGCAGCCGGGAGGCCGGGGGAGCTTTCTTT
>TRBJ1-2|-|TRBV5-4|TRBD1
CASSIGQGEFGYTF
TGTGCCAGCAGCATCGGACAGGGGGAGTTTGGCTACACCTTC
>TRBJ1-2|-|TRBV5-4|-
CASSLVVGDYGYTF
TGTGCCAGCAGCTTGGTCGTAGGAGACTATGGCTACACCTTC
>TRBJ2-3|-|TRBV11-2|-
CASSLGLVDTQYF
TGTGCCAGCAGCTTAGGACTAGTAGATACGCAGTATTTT
>TRBJ2-1|-|TRBV6-4|-
CASSTESSYNEQFF
TGTGCCAGCAGCACCGAAAGCTCCTACAATGAGCAGTTCTTC
>TRBJ1-3|-|TRBV29-1|-
CSVIPAGNTIYF
TGCAGCGTTATCCCCGCTGGAAACACCATATATTTT
>TRBJ1-1|-|TRBV29-1|TRBD1
CSVSDRGNRFKAFF
TGCAGCGTTAGCGACAGGGGAAACCGGTTTAAAGCTTTCTTT
>TRBJ2-6|-|TRBV5-1|-
CASTKNQDSGANVLTF
TGCGCCAGCACCAAGAACCAAGACTCTGGGGCCAACGTCCTGACTTTC
>TRBJ1-1|-|TRBV6-5|-
CASSYLMFGGNTEAFF
TGTGCCAGCAGTTACCTGATGTTCGGAGGGAACACTGAAGCTTTCTTT
>TRBJ2-1|-|TRBV9|TRBD1
CASSDTGGINEQFF
TGTGCCAGCAGCGATACAGGGGGGATCAATGAGCAGTTCTTC